This T cell receptor beta chain was retrieved from a study of vaccination and CD4 T cells after COVID-19. As for time point: late sampling 161 to 241 days after vaccination in three convalescent patients. The treatment is: roughly ten-day PBMC culture with coronavirus spike peptide pools or control peptides (ViraFEST assay). As for this clonotype: Its target is not known.

Germline V gene sequence: CDR1 MDHEN, CDR2 SYDVKM. The V end lost 3 bases, the J end lost 4 bases, and 18 bases lay between the germline ends. The CDR3 sequence is 16 residues long. The Oncomine TCR Beta short-read assay was applied to DNA of cultured CD4+ T cells. MiXCR was run by TCRdb on the PCR reads, yielding one entry per CDR3 protein. The data contain 20,000 to 25,000 distinct CDR3 sequences, around two fifths of them singletons. The specimen was CD4+ T cells from blood, cultured in vitro, collected about 7 months after SARS-CoV-2 vaccination. The source of this sequence is a human donor who had recovered from COVID-19. V gene TRBV28 combines with J gene TRBJ1-1; maybe TRBD1 (5 bases). The CDR3 sequence is CASSFPGTGLGTEAFF. CDR3 bases: TGTGCCAGCAGTTTTCCGGGGACGGGGTTGGGCACTGAAGCTTTCTTT.